One and the same sample provided the 26 T cell receptor beta chains below, sequenced in a study of Graves' ophthalmopathy and Graves' hyperthyroidism. RNA served as the template for amplifying TCR beta CDR3 regions. Second-round multiplex PCR came after a first-round RT-PCR that employed HTBI primers. MiXCR, run by TCRdb on the multiplex PCR reads, gives a single entry per CDR3 protein. The repertoire holds about 220,000 distinct CDR3 sequences, with 20% to 25% as singletons. The specimen sequenced was peripheral blood. These receptor sequences come from a woman between 50 and 59 years old with Graves' ophthalmopathy.

This clonotype was detected many times. This chain links TRBV12-3 or TRBV12-4 with TRBJ1-1; 8 positions match TRBD1. V lost 5 bases, J lost 4 bases, and 6 bases stayed unmatched. The CDR3 runs to 14 residues. CDR3 amino acids: CASSEDRVFTEAFF. The CDR3 region has the DNA TGTGCCAGCAGTGAGGACAGGGTATTCACTGAAGCTTTCTTT.

Many counts were recorded for this clonotype. The chain recombines TRBV25-1 with TRBJ1-2, with a weak D call TRBD1 (6 bases). This CDR3 is built from 16 residues. The V gene lost 5 bases and the J gene lost 1 base, with 17 bases spanning the gap. Per germline, CDR1 MGHDK and CDR2 SYGVNS. CDR3 residues: CASSSRQDPNNYGYTF. CDR3 sequence (DNA): TGTGCCAGCAGTAGCCGACAGGACCCTAATAACTATGGCTACACCTTC.

At least ten counts were recorded for this clonotype. CDR3 protein: CAISPDFSYEQYF. For the CDR3, the DNA is TGTGCCATCAGTCCAGACTTCTCCTACGAGCAGTACTTC. V and J are TRBV10-3 and TRBJ2-7; D not resolved. Germline V CDR1 and CDR2: ENHRY, SYGVKD. V was cut by 5 bases and J by 0 bases, with 8 bases left in between. The length of the CDR3 is 13 residues.

This clonotype was found many times. This chain uses TRBV20-1 with TRBJ2-7, with D hard to call. Germline V gene data show CDR1 as DFQATT and CDR2 as SNEGSKA (reference sequence). The V end lost 0 bases, the J end lost 2 bases, and 11 bases lay between the germline ends. The CDR3 is 14 amino acids. In nucleotides, the CDR3 is TGCAGTGCTAGAGAAGGGCTACCGACCTACGAGCAGTACTTC. Its protein is CSAREGLPTYEQYF.

This clonotype was seen many times. The V call is TRBV11-1, the J call TRBJ2-7, with TRBD1 as a possible D gene (6 bases). The length of the CDR3 is 15 residues. V was pared by 2 bases and J by 2 bases, with 13 bases between. CDR1 is SGHAT, CDR2 FQDESV, per germline (reference sequence). CDR3 in DNA: TGTGCCAGCAGCTTAAGTTCGACAGGAGCCTACGAGCAGTACTTC. It specifies CASSLSSTGAYEQYF.

This chain joins TRBV12-3 or TRBV12-4 and TRBJ2-2; 9 nucleotides agree with TRBD1. The CDR3 spans 19 residues. The V and J ends lost 4 bases and 6 bases, in that order; junction bases with no gene match: 18. The CDR3 DNA follows: TGTGCCAGCAGTTCGAAAACCGGGACAGGGAAGAGGGGTCCCGGGGAGCTGTTTTTT. This sequence encodes CASSSKTGTGKRGPGELFF.

This chain links TRBV12-3 or TRBV12-4 with TRBJ2-5; 7 positions match TRBD2. J lost 4 bases, V lost 6 bases, and 8 bases had no gene match. This CDR3 comprises 14 residues. The CDR3 DNA reads as TGTGCCAGCAGCGTGACTAGCCGGGGAGAGACCCAGTACTTC. Its protein is CASSVTSRGETQYF.

This clonotype was observed at least ten times. The chain employs TRBV6-1 and TRBJ2-4; 7 positions match TRBD1. CDR1 MNHNS and CDR2 SASEGT come from the germline V gene. Unmatched junction bases numbered 5, after V lost 6 bases and J lost 0 bases. The CDR3 covers 15 residues. Written as DNA, the CDR3 is TGTGCCAGCAGACTTACAGGGGAAGCCAAAAACATTCAGTACTTC. Translating gives CASRLTGEAKNIQYF.

The chain uses TRBV6-1 and TRBJ2-2; no definite D call. Germline assignment: CDR1 MNHNS and CDR2 SASEGT. V lost 1 base and J lost 4, with 4 bases in between. The CDR3 runs to 13 residues. The CDR3 loop reads CASSEEVTGELFF. The CDR3 nucleotides read TGTGCCAGCAGTGAAGAGGTCACCGGGGAGCTGTTTTTT.

The chain links TRBV28 to TRBJ2-5; tentative D call: TRBD1 (6 bases). The CDR3 has 12 residues. V was cut by 8 bases and J by 2 bases, with 9 bases left in between. The germline gives CDR1 MDHEN, CDR2 SYDVKM. CDR3 in DNA: TGTGCCAGCGTACAGGGTCAAGAGACCCAGTACTTC. As protein: CASVQGQETQYF.

Many counts were recorded for this clonotype. V gene TRBV5-1 combines with J gene TRBJ2-3, with 7 bases that match TRBD1. Germline V gives CDR1 SGHRS, CDR2 YFSETQ. V was clipped by 7 bases and J by 2 bases; unmatched bases: 7. This CDR3 is built from 14 residues. The CDR3 here is CASSRDRPTDTQYF. CDR3 DNA: TGCGCCAGCTCGAGGGACAGACCCACAGATACGCAGTATTTT.

Ten or more counts support this clonotype. This sequence joins TRBV6-1 and TRBJ2-7; 12 positions agree with TRBD1. There are 15 residues in the CDR3. Per the germline V gene, CDR1 is MNHNS and CDR2 is SASEGT. V lost 5 bases, J lost 5 bases, and 7 bases stayed unmatched. CDR3 in amino acids: CASSPRGTGGDEQYF. Written as DNA, the CDR3 is TGTGCCAGCAGTCCTAGGGGGACAGGGGGCGACGAGCAGTACTTC.

This clonotype was detected ten times or more. The chain joins TRBV6-5 to TRBJ2-5, with TRBD2 as a possible D gene (6 bases). Trimming removed 0 bases from V and 5 bases from J, with 10 bases in between. In germline, CDR1 is MNHEY, CDR2 SVGAGI. The CDR3 loop spans 14 amino acids. The CDR3 region is CASSYSGGEETQYF. The CDR3 DNA follows: TGTGCCAGCAGTTACTCGGGGGGTGAGGAGACCCAGTACTTC.

This clonotype has a handful of counts. The chain couples TRBV20-1 to TRBJ2-6; either TRBD1 or TRBD2 may fit D (6 bases each). The CDR3 runs 17 residues. V lost 0 bases and J 0 bases, leaving 12 bases between the germline ends. In germline, CDR1 is DFQATT, CDR2 SNEGSKA (reference sequence). The CDR3 region is CSARDWRDNSGANVLTF. CDR3 in DNA: TGCAGTGCTAGAGACTGGAGGGACAACTCTGGGGCCAACGTCCTGACTTTC.

This clonotype has ten or more counts. The chain combines TRBV6-1 with TRBJ1-2, with D uncertain. The CDR3 is 16 residues long. Germline CDR1 is MNHNS and CDR2 is SASEGT. The ends were cut back, 4 bases at V and 3 bases at J, with 18 bases in the middle. CDR3 region: CASSGKGRRFDYGYTF. CDR3 in DNA: TGTGCCAGCAGTGGTAAAGGACGGAGGTTCGACTATGGCTACACCTTC.

The J gene is TRBJ2-5, the V gene TRBV27; 11 positions match TRBD2. The ends lost 5 bases at V and 0 bases at J; junction bases unmatched: 2. The V gene's germline CDR1 is MNHEY and CDR2 SMNVEV (reference sequence). CDR3 length: 15 residues. CDR3 sequence reads: CASSGTSGYQETQYF. CDR3 nucleotide sequence: TGTGCCAGCAGTGGGACTAGCGGTTACCAAGAGACCCAGTACTTC.

This clonotype was found many times. The chain employs TRBV28 and TRBJ1-1; D call uncertain. Germline V gene sequence: CDR1 MDHEN, CDR2 SYDVKM. The CDR3 covers 14 residues. Trimming took off 5 bases at V and 5 bases at J, with 15 bases between the two ends. The CDR3 sequence is CASSALMKWTEAFF. The DNA for the CDR3 is TGTGCCAGCAGTGCCTTAATGAAGTGGACTGAAGCTTTCTTT. The complete variable domain, with remaining parts taken from reference TRBV28 and TRBJ1-1, reads DVKVTQSSRYLVKRTGEKVFLECVQDMDHENMFWYRQDPGLGLRLIYFSYDVKMKEKGDIPEGYSVSREKKERFSLILESASTNQTSMYLCASSALMKWTEAFFGQGTRLTVV.

V usage is TRBV19 and J usage is TRBJ1-1, with 8 positions matching TRBD1. This CDR3 is built from 17 residues. The V gene's germline CDR1 is LNHDA and CDR2 SQIVND (reference sequence). Trimming cost V 6 bases and J 2 bases; bases outside gene matches: 14. The CDR3 region is CASRTLDRGGGNTEAFF. CDR3 nucleotides: TGTGCCAGTAGGACCCTCGACAGGGGAGGGGGAAACACTGAAGCTTTCTTT.

This clonotype was seen repeatedly, ten times or more. The chain uses TRBV7-9 and TRBJ2-7, with 8 bases aligning to TRBD1. The CDR3 loop spans 14 amino acids. CDR1 and CDR2 from the germline V gene are SEHNR and FQNEAQ (reference sequence). V lost 5 bases and J lost 6; bases outside the gene matches: 9. The CDR3 here is CASSQTAGGFEQYF. The CDR3 DNA reads TGTGCCAGCAGCCAAACCGCAGGGGGCTTCGAGCAGTACTTC.

In this sample, this clonotype turned up many times. The V and J genes are TRBV6-5 and TRBJ2-2, with a tentative D call TRBD1 (6 bases). CDR1 and CDR2 from the germline V gene are MNHEY and SVGAGI. There are 13 residues in the CDR3. The V end was cut by 11 bases, the J end by 1 base, with 11 bases between. The CDR3 spells CAHSRGNTGELFF. The DNA for the CDR3 is TGTGCCCATAGCAGGGGGAACACCGGGGAGCTGTTTTTT.

Details on this clonotype: A clone one base away is much larger, so this may be a read error. The V gene is TRBV10-2, the J gene TRBJ2-7, with 8 positions matching TRBD1. The V and J ends lost 7 bases and 6 bases, in that order; junction bases with no gene match: 5. Germline V CDR1 and CDR2: WSHSY, SAAADI. The CDR3 covers 12 residues. CDR3 in amino acids: CASKRTGSEQYF. In DNA form, the CDR3 reads TGCGCCAGCAAACGGACAGGGTCCGAGCAGTACTTC.

This clonotype was seen at least ten times. This chain's CDR3 is CASSQGGRYTEAFF. DNA of the CDR3: TGTGCCAGCAGTCAGGGGGGGAGGTACACTGAAGCTTTCTTT. This chain joins TRBV28 and TRBJ1-1; 7 positions match TRBD1. Germline assignment: CDR1 MDHEN and CDR2 SYDVKM. The length of the CDR3 is 14 residues. J lost 3 bases, V lost 5 bases, and 6 bases had no gene match.

In its sample, this clonotype was seen many times. The chain recombines TRBV5-6 with TRBJ2-7; a possible D gene is TRBD1 (5 bases). The CDR3 length is 17 residues. The V gene lost 4 bases and the J gene lost 0 bases, with 20 bases spanning the gap. Germline V lookup: CDR1 SGHDT, CDR2 YYEEEE. The CDR3 DNA reads as TGTGCCAGCAGCCAAACCGTGGGGCAAGCCTACTCCTACGAGCAGTACTTC. It specifies CASSQTVGQAYSYEQYF.

The chain recombines TRBV12-3 or TRBV12-4 with TRBJ2-5, with a weak D call TRBD1 (5 bases). V was cut by 1 base and J by 1 base, with 13 bases left in between. The CDR3 runs 16 residues. The CDR3 sequence is CASSLVLRQGQETQYF. In nucleotides, the CDR3 is TGTGCCAGCAGTTTAGTGTTACGGCAGGGCCAAGAGACCCAGTACTTC.

This chain joins TRBV27 and TRBJ2-2; D not resolved. Germline V gene data show CDR1 as MNHEY and CDR2 as SMNVEV (reference sequence). The V gene lost 2 bases and the J gene lost 6 bases, with 13 bases spanning the gap. CDR3 length: 15 residues. The CDR3: CASSLAQSLAGELFF. The CDR3 DNA is TGTGCCAGCAGTTTAGCTCAGTCATTGGCCGGGGAGCTGTTTTTT.

The V gene is TRBV11-2, the J gene TRBJ2-7; 14 bases match TRBD2. Germline-derived CDR1 and CDR2 are SGHAT and FQNNGV. The CDR3 loop spans 17 amino acids. V shed 4 bases, J shed 2 bases, and the junction held 7 bases outside the gene matches. The CDR3 coding sequence is TGTGCCAGCAGCTGGACTAGCGGGAGGCAAATTACCTACGAGCAGTACTTC. Amino acid sequence: CASSWTSGRQITYEQYF.